The rows below give T cell receptor beta chains drawn from one sample of a study of regulatory T cells in long-lasting Graves disease. One entry per CDR3 protein results from TCRdb running MiXCR on the multiplex PCR reads. In the table there are fewer than 450,000 distinct CDR3 sequences, 20% to 30% of which are singletons. The material sequenced was peripheral blood mononuclear cells (PBMCs), taken when the disease was refractory, from a patient treated with antithyroid drugs. These receptors were taken from a female donor with Graves disease. CDR3s include the opening cysteine and the closing phenylalanine or tryptophan. The D gene is left open where the match is weak. A clone size is listed for some rows: how often the clone was seen (once, few, many), or a class if it is expanded.

. | . | TRBJ1-3 | TRBV27 | CASRTGNGNTIYF | TGTGCCAGCAGAACAGGGAATGGAAACACCATATATTTT
many | . | TRBJ1-1 | TRBV10-2 | CASNEAGMNTEAFF | TGCGCCAGCAACGAGGCAGGTATGAACACTGAAGCTTTCTTT
once | . | TRBJ1-2 | TRBV5-1 | CASSRDGTGYGYTF | TGCGCCAGCAGCCGTGACGGGACGGGGTATGGCTACACCTTC
many | . | TRBJ1-2 | TRBV7-9 | CASSSRVGYTF | TGTGCCAGCAGCTCTCGAGTCGGCTACACCTTC
. | . | TRBJ2-5 | TRBV5-6 | CASSLAGISGTGTQYF | TGTGCCAGCAGCTTGGCCGGGATTAGCGGAACGGGGACCCAGTACTTC
. | TRBD2 | TRBJ2-7 | TRBV7-8 | CASSQMGLAGGPGEQYF | TGTGCCAGCAGCCAAATGGGACTAGCGGGAGGGCCGGGGGAGCAGTACTTC
. | TRBD2 | TRBJ2-1 | TRBV15 | CATSGATSGSFEASYNEQFF | TGTGCCACCAGCGGAGCGACTAGCGGGAGCTTTGAAGCTTCCTACAATGAGCAGTTCTTC
few | TRBD2 | TRBJ2-1 | TRBV12-3/TRBV12-4 | CASSHGLAGPEQFF | TGTGCCAGCAGCCACGGACTAGCGGGGCCAGAGCAGTTCTTC
few | . | TRBJ2-2 | TRBV24-1 | CATSDLAGNTGELFF | TGTGCCACCAGTGATTTAGCTGGGAACACCGGGGAGCTGTTTTTT
. | . | TRBJ2-5 | TRBV18 | CASSPQGPLGETQYF | TGTGCCAGCTCACCACAGGGACCTCTGGGGGAGACCCAGTACTTC
many | TRBD2 | TRBJ2-5 | TRBV2 | CASRPGLAGGRTQYF | TGTGCCAGCAGGCCGGGACTAGCGGGGGGTCGGACCCAGTACTTC
many | . | TRBJ1-4 | TRBV19 | CASSIIPTNEKLFF | TGTGCCAGTAGTATCATCCCAACTAATGAAAAACTGTTTTTT
many | . | TRBJ1-4 | TRBV18 | CASSPPPQNEKLFF | TGTGCCAGCTCACCACCTCCACAGAATGAAAAACTGTTTTTT
many | TRBD1 | TRBJ1-2 | TRBV5-1 | CASSVSGGAMSGYTF | TGCGCCAGCAGCGTCTCAGGGGGCGCAATGTCCGGCTACACCTTC
many | . | TRBJ2-7 | TRBV2 | CASRRGGVEYEQYF | TGTGCCAGCAGGCGAGGGGGAGTAGAGTACGAGCAGTACTTC
once | . | TRBJ2-7 | TRBV29-1 | CSVAPDINYEQYF | TGCAGCGTTGCTCCCGACATCAACTACGAGCAGTACTTC
. | . | TRBJ2-2 | TRBV12-3/TRBV12-4 | CASSFEDLRYTGELFF | TGTGCCAGCAGTTTTGAGGACCTGCGGTACACCGGGGAGCTGTTTTTT
many | . | TRBJ2-2 | TRBV11-2 | CASRPRIRVDTGELFF | TGTGCCAGCCGACCTCGGATACGCGTCGACACCGGGGAGCTGTTTTTT
few | . | TRBJ2-5 | TRBV20-1 | CSAYPTGRETQYF | TGCAGTGCTTACCCCACAGGGAGAGAGACCCAGTACTTC
many | . | TRBJ1-4 | TRBV3-1 | CASSQDWSTNEKRFF | TGTGCCAGCAGCCAAGATTGGTCAACTAATGAAAAACGGTTTTTT
. | TRBD2 | TRBJ2-3 | TRBV11-2 | CASSLGSGRAADTQYF | TGTGCCAGCAGCTTAGGTAGCGGGAGGGCCGCAGATACGCAGTATTTT
. | TRBD1 | TRBJ1-3 | TRBV7-2 | CASSLVPQGGVSGNTIYF | TGTGCCAGCAGCTTAGTTCCCCAGGGGGGCGTTTCTGGAAACACCATATATTTT
few | . | TRBJ2-7 | TRBV6-1 | CARSPLASYEQYF | TGTGCCAGGTCCCCCCTGGCTTCCTACGAGCAGTACTTC
many | . | TRBJ2-5 | TRBV10-3 | CAISELGSGQETQYF | TGTGCCATCAGTGAGTTGGGGAGTGGCCAAGAGACCCAGTACTTC
few | . | TRBJ1-1 | TRBV29-1 | CSVDDRFTEAFF | TGCAGCGTTGATGACAGGTTCACTGAAGCTTTCTTT
few | . | TRBJ1-5 | TRBV28 | CASSLYVRNQPQHF | TGTGCCAGCAGTTTATATGTCAGAAATCAGCCCCAGCATTTT
. | TRBD2 | TRBJ2-2 | TRBV11-2 | CASSVAGGGTGELFF | TGTGCCAGCAGCGTAGCGGGGGGCGGCACCGGGGAGCTGTTTTTT
few | TRBD1 | TRBJ1-5 | TRBV30 | CAWTRRGTGGNQPQHF | TGTGCCTGGACCCGTCGTGGGACAGGGGGTAATCAGCCCCAGCATTTT
. | TRBD2 | TRBJ2-2 | TRBV6-1 | CASSPSGRPTGELFF | TGTGCCAGCAGCCCTAGCGGGAGACCAACCGGGGAGCTGTTTTTT
many | . | TRBJ1-1 | TRBV2 | CASSEERGVPAFF | TGTGCCAGCAGTGAAGAGAGAGGGGTTCCAGCTTTCTTT
few | TRBD1 | TRBJ1-5 | TRBV19 | CASSLQQGNQPQHF | TGTGCCAGTAGTCTTCAACAGGGGAATCAGCCCCAGCATTTT